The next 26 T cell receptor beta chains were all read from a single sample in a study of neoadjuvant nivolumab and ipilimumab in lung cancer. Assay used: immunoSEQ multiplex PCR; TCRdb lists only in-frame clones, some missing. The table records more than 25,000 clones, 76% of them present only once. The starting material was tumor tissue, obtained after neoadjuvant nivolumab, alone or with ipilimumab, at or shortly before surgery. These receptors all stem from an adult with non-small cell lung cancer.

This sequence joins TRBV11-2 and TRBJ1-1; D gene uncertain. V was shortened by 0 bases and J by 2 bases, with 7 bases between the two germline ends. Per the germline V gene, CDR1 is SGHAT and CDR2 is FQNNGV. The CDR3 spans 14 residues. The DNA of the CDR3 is TGTGCCAGCAGCTTAGATGGGCCTAACACTGAAGCTTTCTTT. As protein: CASSLDGPNTEAFF.

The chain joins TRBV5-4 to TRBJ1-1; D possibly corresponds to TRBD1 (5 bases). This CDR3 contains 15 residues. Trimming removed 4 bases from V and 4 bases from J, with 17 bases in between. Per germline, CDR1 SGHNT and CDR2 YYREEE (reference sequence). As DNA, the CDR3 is TGTGCCAGCAGCCGGGGCCAGGGCCGTGGCACTGAAGCTTTCTTT. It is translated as CASSRGQGRGTEAFF.

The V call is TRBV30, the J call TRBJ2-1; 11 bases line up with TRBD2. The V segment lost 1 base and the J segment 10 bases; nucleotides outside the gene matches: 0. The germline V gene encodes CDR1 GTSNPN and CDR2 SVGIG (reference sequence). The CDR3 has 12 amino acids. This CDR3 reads CAWSASGGEQFF. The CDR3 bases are TGTGCCTGGAGTGCTAGCGGGGGGGAGCAGTTCTTC.

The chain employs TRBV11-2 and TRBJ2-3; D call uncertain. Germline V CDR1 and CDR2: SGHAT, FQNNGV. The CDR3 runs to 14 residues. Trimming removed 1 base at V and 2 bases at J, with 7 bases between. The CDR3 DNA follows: TGTGCCAGCAGCTTAGTGCAGATCACAGATACGCAGTATTTT. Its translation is CASSLVQITDTQYF.

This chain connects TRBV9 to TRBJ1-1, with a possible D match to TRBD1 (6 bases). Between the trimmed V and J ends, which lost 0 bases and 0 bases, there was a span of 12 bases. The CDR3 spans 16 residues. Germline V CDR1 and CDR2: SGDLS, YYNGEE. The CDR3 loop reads CASSVETGSMNTEAFF. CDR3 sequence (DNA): TGTGCCAGCAGCGTAGAAACAGGGTCGATGAACACTGAAGCTTTCTTT. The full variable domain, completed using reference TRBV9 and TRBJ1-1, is DSGVTQTPKHLITATGQRVTLRCSPRSGDLSVYWYQQSLDQGLQFLIQYYNGEERAKGNILERFSAQQFPDLHSELNLSSLELGDSALYFCASSVETGSMNTEAFFGQGTRLTVV.

CDR3 sequence reads: CASSVNPELMNTEAFF. The DNA of the CDR3 is TGTGCCAGCAGCGTAAATCCCGAACTCATGAACACTGAAGCTTTCTTT. The rearrangement links TRBV9 to TRBJ1-1; the D is unclear. V shed 1 base and J shed 0 bases, with 13 bases lying between them. The CDR3 runs 16 residues. The germline CDR1 and CDR2 sequences are SGDLS and YYNGEE.

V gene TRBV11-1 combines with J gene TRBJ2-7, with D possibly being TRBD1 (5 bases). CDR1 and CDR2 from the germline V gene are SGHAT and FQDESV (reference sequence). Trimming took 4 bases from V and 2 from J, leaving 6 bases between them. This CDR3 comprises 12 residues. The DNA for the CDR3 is TGTGCCAGCAGCTGGGGCCCCTACGAGCAGTACTTC. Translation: CASSWGPYEQYF.

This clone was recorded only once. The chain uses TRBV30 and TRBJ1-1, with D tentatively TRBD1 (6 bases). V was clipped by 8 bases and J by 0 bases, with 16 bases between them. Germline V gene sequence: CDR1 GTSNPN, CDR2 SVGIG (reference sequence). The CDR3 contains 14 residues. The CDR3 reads CATRPGGLNTEAFF. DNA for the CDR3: TGTGCCACCCGGCCCGGGGGGCTGAACACTGAAGCTTTCTTT. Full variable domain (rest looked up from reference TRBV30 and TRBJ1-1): SQTIHQWPATLVQPVGSPLSLECTVEGTSNPNLYWYRQAAGRGLQLLFYSVGIGQISSEVPQNLSASRPQDRQFILSSKKLLLSDSGFYLCATRPGGLNTEAFFGQGTRLTVV.

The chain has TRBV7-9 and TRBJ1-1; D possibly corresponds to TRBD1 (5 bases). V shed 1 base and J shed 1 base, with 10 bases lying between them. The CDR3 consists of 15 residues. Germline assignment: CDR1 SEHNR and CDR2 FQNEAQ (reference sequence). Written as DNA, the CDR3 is TGTGCCAGCAGCTTAGGACAGATTGCGAACACTGAAGCTTTCTTT. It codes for CASSLGQIANTEAFF. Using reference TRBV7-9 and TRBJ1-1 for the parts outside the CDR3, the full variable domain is DTGVSQNPRHKITKRGQNVTFRCDPISEHNRLYWYRQTLGQGPEFLTYFQNEAQLEKSRLLSDRFSAERPKGSFSTLEIQRTEQGDSAMYLCASSLGQIANTEAFFGQGTRLTVV.

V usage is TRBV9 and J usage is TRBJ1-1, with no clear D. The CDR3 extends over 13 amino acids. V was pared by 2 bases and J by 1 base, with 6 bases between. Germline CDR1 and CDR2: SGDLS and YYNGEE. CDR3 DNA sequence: TGTGCCAGCAGCGTCCACGAGAACACTGAAGCTTTCTTT. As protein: CASSVHENTEAFF.

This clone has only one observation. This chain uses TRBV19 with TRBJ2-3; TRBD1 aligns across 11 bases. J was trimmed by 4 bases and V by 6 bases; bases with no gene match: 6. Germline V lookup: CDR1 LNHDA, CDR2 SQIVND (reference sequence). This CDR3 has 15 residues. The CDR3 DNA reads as TGTGCCAGTAGAGAGGGACAGGGGGGCGCAGATACGCAGTATTTT. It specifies CASREGQGGADTQYF.

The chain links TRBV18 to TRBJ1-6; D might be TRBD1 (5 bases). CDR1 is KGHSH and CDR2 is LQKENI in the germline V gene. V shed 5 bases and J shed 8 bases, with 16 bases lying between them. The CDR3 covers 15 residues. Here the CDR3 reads CASSRQGTADSPLHF. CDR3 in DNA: TGTGCCAGCTCAAGGCAGGGTACGGCGGATTCACCCCTCCACTTT.

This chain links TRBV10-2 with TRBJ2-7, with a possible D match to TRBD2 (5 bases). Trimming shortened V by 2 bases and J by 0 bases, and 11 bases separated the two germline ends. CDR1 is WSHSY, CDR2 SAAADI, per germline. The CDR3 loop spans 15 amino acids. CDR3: CASSEGLPSSYEQYF. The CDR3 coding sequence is TGCGCCAGCAGTGAGGGACTCCCGAGCTCCTACGAGCAGTACTTC.

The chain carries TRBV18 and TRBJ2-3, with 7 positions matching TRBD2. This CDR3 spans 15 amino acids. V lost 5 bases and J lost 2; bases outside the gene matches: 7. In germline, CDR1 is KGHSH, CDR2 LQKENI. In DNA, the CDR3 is TGTGCCAGCTCAGTCGGACTAGAGATCACAGATACGCAGTATTTT. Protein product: CASSVGLEITDTQYF.

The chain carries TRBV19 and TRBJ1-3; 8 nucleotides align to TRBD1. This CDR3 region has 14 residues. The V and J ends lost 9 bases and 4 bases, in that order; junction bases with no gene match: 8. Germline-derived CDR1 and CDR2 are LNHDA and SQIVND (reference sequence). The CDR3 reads CASKAGGAGNTIYF. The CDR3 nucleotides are TGTGCCAGCAAGGCAGGGGGCGCCGGAAACACCATATATTTT.

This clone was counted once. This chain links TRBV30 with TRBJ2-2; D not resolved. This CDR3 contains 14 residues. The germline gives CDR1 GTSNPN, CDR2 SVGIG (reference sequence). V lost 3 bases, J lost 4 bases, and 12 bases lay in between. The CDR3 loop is CAWSKSFVTGELFF. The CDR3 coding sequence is TGTGCCTGGAGCAAAAGTTTCGTCACCGGGGAGCTGTTTTTT. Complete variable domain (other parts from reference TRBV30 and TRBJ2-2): SQTIHQWPATLVQPVGSPLSLECTVEGTSNPNLYWYRQAAGRGLQLLFYSVGIGQISSEVPQNLSASRPQDRQFILSSKKLLLSDSGFYLCAWSKSFVTGELFFGEGSRLTVL.

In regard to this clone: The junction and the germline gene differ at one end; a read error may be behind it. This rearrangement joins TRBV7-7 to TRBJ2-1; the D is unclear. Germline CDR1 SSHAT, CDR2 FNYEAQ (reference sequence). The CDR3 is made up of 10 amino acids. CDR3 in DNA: TGTGCTAGCAGGCCTGAGGAGCAGTTCTTC. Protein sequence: CASRPEEQFF.

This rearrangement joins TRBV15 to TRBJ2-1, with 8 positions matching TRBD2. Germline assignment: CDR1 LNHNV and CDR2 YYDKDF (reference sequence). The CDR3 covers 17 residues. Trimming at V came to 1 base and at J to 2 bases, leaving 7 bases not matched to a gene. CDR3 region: CATSRAPSGPPYNEQFF. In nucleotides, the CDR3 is TGTGCCACCAGCAGAGCCCCTAGCGGGCCGCCCTACAATGAGCAGTTCTTC.

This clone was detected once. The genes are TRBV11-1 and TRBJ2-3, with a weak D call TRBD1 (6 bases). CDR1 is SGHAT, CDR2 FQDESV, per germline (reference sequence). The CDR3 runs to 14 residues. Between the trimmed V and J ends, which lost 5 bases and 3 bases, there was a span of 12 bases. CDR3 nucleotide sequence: TGTGCCAGCAGCCCAGGGGCAGGGACAGATACGCAGTATTTT. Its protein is CASSPGAGTDTQYF.

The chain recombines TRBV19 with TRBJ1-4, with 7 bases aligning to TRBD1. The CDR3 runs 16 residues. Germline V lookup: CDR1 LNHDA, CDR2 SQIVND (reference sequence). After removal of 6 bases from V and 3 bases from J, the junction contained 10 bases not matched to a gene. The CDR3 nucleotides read TGTGCCAGTAGGATGACAGGGACGGGGCCTAATGAAAAACTGTTTTTT. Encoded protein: CASRMTGTGPNEKLFF.

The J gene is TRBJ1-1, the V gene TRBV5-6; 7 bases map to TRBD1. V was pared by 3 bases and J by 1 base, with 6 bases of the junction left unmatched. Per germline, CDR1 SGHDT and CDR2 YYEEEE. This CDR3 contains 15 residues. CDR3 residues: CASSYRAGGNTEAFF. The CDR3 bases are TGTGCCAGCAGCTACCGGGCAGGGGGGAACACTGAAGCTTTCTTT.

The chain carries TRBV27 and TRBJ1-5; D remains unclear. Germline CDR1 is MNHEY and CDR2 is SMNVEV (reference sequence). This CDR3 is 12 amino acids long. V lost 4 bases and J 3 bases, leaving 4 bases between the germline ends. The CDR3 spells CASSSLNQPQHF. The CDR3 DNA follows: TGTGCCAGCAGTTCCCTCAATCAGCCCCAGCATTTT.

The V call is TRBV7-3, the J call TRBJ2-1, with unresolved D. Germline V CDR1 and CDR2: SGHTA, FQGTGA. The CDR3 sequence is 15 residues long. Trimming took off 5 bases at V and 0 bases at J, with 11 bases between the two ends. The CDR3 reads CASSPYKSSYNEQFF. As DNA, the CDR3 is TGTGCCAGCAGCCCCTACAAGAGCTCCTACAATGAGCAGTTCTTC. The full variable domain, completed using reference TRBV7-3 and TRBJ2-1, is GAGVSQTPSNKVTEKGKYVELRCDPISGHTALYWYRQSLGQGPEFLIYFQGTGAADDSGLPNDRFFAVRPEGSVSTLKIQRTERGDSAVYLCASSPYKSSYNEQFFGPGTRLTVL.

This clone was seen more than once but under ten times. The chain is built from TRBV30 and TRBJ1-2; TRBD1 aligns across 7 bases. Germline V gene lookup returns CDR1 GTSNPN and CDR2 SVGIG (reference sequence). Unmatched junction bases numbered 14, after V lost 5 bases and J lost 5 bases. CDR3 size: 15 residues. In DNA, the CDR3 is TGTGCCTGGGTACCCGGGACAGTTGGGGGTTATGGCTACACCTTC. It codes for CAWVPGTVGGYGYTF.

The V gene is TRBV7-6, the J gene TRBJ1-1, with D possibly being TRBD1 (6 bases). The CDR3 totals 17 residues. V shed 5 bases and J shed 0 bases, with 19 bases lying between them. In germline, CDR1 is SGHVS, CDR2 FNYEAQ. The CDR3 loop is CASSLQGGARLNTEAFF. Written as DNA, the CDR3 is TGTGCCAGCAGCCTACAGGGCGGGGCCCGTCTGAACACTGAAGCTTTCTTT.

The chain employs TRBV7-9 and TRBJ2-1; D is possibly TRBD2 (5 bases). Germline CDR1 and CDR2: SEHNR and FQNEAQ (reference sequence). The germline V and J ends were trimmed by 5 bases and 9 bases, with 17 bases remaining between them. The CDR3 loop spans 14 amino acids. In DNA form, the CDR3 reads TGTGCCAGCAGCCGGAACCGCGGGCCGGGTGAGCAGTTCTTC. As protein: CASSRNRGPGEQFF. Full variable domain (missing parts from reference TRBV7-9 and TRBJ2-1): DTGVSQNPRHKITKRGQNVTFRCDPISEHNRLYWYRQTLGQGPEFLTYFQNEAQLEKSRLLSDRFSAERPKGSFSTLEIQRTEQGDSAMYLCASSRNRGPGEQFFGPGTRLTVL.